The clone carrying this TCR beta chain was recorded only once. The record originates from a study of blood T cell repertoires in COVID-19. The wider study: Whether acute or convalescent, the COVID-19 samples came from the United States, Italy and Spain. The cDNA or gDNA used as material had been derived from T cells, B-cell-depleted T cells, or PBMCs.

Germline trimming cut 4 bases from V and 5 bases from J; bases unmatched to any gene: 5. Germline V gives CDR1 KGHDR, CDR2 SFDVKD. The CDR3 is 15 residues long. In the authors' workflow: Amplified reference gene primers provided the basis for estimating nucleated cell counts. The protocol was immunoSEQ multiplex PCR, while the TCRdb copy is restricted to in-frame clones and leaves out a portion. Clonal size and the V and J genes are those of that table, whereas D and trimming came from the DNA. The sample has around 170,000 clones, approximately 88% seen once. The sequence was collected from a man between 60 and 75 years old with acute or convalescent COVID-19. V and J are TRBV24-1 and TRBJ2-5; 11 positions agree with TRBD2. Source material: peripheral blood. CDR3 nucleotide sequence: TGTGCCACCAGTGACTTAGCGGGGGGGAAGGAGACCCAGTACTTC. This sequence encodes CATSDLAGGKETQYF.